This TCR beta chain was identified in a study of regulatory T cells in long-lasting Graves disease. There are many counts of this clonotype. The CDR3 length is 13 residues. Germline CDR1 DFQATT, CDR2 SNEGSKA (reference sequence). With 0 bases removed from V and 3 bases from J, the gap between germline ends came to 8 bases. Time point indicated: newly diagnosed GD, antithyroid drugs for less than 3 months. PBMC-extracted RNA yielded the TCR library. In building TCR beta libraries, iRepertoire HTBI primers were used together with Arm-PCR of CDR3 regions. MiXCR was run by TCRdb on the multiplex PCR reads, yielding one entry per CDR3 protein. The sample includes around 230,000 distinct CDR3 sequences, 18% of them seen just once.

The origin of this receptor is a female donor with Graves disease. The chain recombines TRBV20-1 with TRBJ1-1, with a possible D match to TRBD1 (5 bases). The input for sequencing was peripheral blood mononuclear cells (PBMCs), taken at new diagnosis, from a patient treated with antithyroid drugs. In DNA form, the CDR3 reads TGCAGTGCTAGAGAGGGAGGGGACACTGAAGCTTTCTTT. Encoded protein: CSAREGGDTEAFF.